This T cell receptor beta chain was documented in a study of blood T cells in healthy people across ages. Together with a sample-barcoded 5' primer, a J-beta primer mix was included in a second PCR lasting roughly 6 to 12 cycles. TCRdb called the 5' RACE reads again in MiXCR, with one record for every CDR3 protein. Among over a million distinct CDR3 sequences listed, 55% to 75% were seen once. Only a few counts were recorded for this clonotype. Sequenced: blood. The sequence derives from a man in his late teens or twenties in good health.

The CDR3 nucleotides read TGTGCCAGCCGAACTGCGGGGGTTGGGGGCAATCAGCCCCAGCATTTT. Translation: CASRTAGVGGNQPQHF. The chain links TRBV6-5 to TRBJ1-5, with a possible D match to TRBD1 (5 bases). CDR1 and CDR2 (germline): MNHEY, SVGAGI. The CDR3 runs 16 residues. Trimming pared 8 bases from V and 2 bases from J, leaving 19 bases between.